Following are 20 T cell receptor beta chains from one sample sequenced in a study of T-cell memory formation after mild COVID-19. TCRdb redid the calling of the 5' RACE reads with MiXCR, one entry per CDR3 protein. The sample has hundreds of thousands of distinct CDR3 sequences, around 15% seen once. The sequenced sample consisted of PBMCs or a T cell subset sorted from them (not recorded which). The receptors come from a man in his late teens or twenties who had mild COVID-19 (a few samples of this study predate the infection). Cell type and time point are not known.

This clonotype showed up just a few times. The chain couples TRBV7-9 to TRBJ2-7; D perhaps matches TRBD1 (5 bases). Between the trimmed V and J ends, which lost 2 bases and 2 bases, there was a span of 13 bases. The V gene's germline CDR1 is SEHNR and CDR2 FQNEAQ (reference sequence). The length of the CDR3 is 15 residues. The CDR3 DNA reads as TGTGCCAGCAGCTTATCGTGGACGGACACCTACGAGCAGTACTTC. Amino acids: CASSLSWTDTYEQYF.

This clonotype was observed many times. The chain links TRBV5-1 to TRBJ1-2, with 7 bases fitting TRBD1. CDR1 SGHRS and CDR2 YFSETQ come from the germline V gene. This CDR3 has 13 residues. The V segment lost 1 base and the J segment 8 bases; nucleotides outside the gene matches: 5. The CDR3 sequence is CASSLTGAGGYTF. As DNA, the CDR3 is TGCGCCAGCAGCTTGACAGGGGCCGGGGGCTACACCTTC.

The chain has TRBV19 and TRBJ2-5; the D gene could be TRBD1 or TRBD2 (7 bases each). This CDR3 region has 15 residues. Germline loops: CDR1 LNHDA, CDR2 SQIVND (reference sequence). Trimming stripped 3 bases from V and 5 bases from J, with 16 bases between. DNA for the CDR3: TGTGCCAGTAGTATCAGGGGGGGCTCTATGGAGACCCAGTACTTC. Amino acid sequence: CASSIRGGSMETQYF.

This clonotype was found a few times. This chain connects TRBV4-2 to TRBJ2-1; unclear D gene. This CDR3 is built from 13 residues. Germline lookup yields CDR1 LGHNA and CDR2 YNFKEQ. V was shortened by 6 bases and J by 5 bases, with 11 bases between the two germline ends. CDR3 amino acids: CASSRITDNEQFF. In DNA form, the CDR3 reads TGTGCCAGCAGTCGGATTACAGACAATGAGCAGTTCTTC.

The CDR3 DNA reads as TGTGCCAGCAGCTCAATCAGGGGGCGCACCGGGGAGCTGTTTTTT. Protein sequence: CASSSIRGRTGELFF. The chain combines TRBV7-9 with TRBJ2-2, with TRBD1 matching 8 bases. The J segment lost 4 bases and the V segment lost 4 bases, leaving 5 bases of the junction unmatched. The CDR3 contains 15 residues. Germline V gene sequence: CDR1 SEHNR, CDR2 FQNEAQ (reference sequence).

This clonotype was counted a few times. The DNA for the CDR3 is TGTGCCAGCAGCCGAAAGACCAGGGGGGAGCAGTTCTTC. The encoded protein is CASSRKTRGEQFF. The V gene is TRBV5-6, the J gene TRBJ2-1, with 7 bases lining up with TRBD1. Germline CDR1 reads SGHDT; CDR2 reads YYEEEE. The J segment lost 10 bases and the V segment lost 4 bases, leaving 8 bases of the junction unmatched. The CDR3 runs to 13 residues.

The gene calls are TRBV10-2 and TRBJ2-1; the match to TRBD1 covers 7 bases. J lost 4 bases, V lost 1 base, and 4 bases had no gene match. The germline gives CDR1 WSHSY, CDR2 SAAADI. The CDR3 totals 15 residues. Written as DNA, the CDR3 is TGCGCCAGCAGTGAGTACAGGGGACGATACAATGAGCAGTTCTTC. Residues: CASSEYRGRYNEQFF.

The CDR3 DNA follows: TGTGCTAGTGGTTTGCGTATGTGGCAGGGAGTGAAAGAGACCCAGTACTTC. Protein: CASGLRMWQGVKETQYF. The rearrangement uses TRBV12-5 and TRBJ2-5; possibly TRBD1 or TRBD2 for D (5 bases each). V lost 2 bases, J lost 3 bases, and 19 bases lay in between. CDR1 is LGHNT, CDR2 FRNRAP, per germline. This CDR3 has 17 amino acids.

The chain is built from TRBV9 and TRBJ1-1; D ambiguous. V lost 0 bases and J 0 bases, leaving 6 bases between the germline ends. This CDR3 spans 14 amino acids. In germline, CDR1 is SGDLS, CDR2 YYNGEE. CDR3 DNA sequence: TGTGCCAGCAGCGTAGGGAACATGAACACTGAAGCTTTCTTT. Translating it yields CASSVGNMNTEAFF.

The chain employs TRBV28 and TRBJ2-5; TRBD2 matches at 9 bases. This CDR3 region has 15 residues. Germline CDR1 and CDR2: MDHEN and SYDVKM. V trimming: 5 bases; J trimming: 5 bases; junction bases outside the gene matches: 9. The DNA for the CDR3 is TGTGCCAGCAGTCCAGCCGGGACTAGCTTGGAGACCCAGTACTTC. Translating gives CASSPAGTSLETQYF.

CDR3 protein: CASSHERGTEAFF. In DNA, the CDR3 is TGTGCCAGCAGCCATGAAAGGGGCACTGAAGCTTTCTTT. This rearrangement joins TRBV3-1 to TRBJ1-1; D perhaps matches TRBD1 (5 bases). The CDR3 is 13 residues long. CDR1 and CDR2 (germline): LGHDT, YNNKEL (reference sequence). V lost 3 bases and J 4 bases, leaving 9 bases between the germline ends.

The rearrangement links TRBV18 to TRBJ2-7; TRBD1 is a possible D gene (5 bases). V was trimmed by 4 bases and J by 5 bases, leaving 9 bases between them. This CDR3 is built from 12 residues. Per germline, CDR1 KGHSH and CDR2 LQKENI. Here the CDR3 reads CASSQQGHEQYV. The CDR3 nucleotides read TGTGCCAGCTCACAGCAGGGCCACGAGCAGTACGTC.

This clonotype was found a few times. One end of the junction varies from germline; a read error may be responsible. The V and J genes are TRBV7-7 and TRBJ2-1; D gene uncertain. The CDR3 consists of 13 residues. Germline lookup yields CDR1 SSHAT and CDR2 FNYEAQ (reference sequence). The CDR3 is CASSSAWGGEQFF. CDR3 DNA sequence: TGTGCTAGCAGCTCGGCGTGGGGTGGTGAGCAGTTCTTC.

The chain has TRBV27 and TRBJ2-5, with D unclear. The CDR3 sequence is 13 residues long. Between the trimmed V and J ends, which lost 3 bases and 5 bases, there was a span of 10 bases. From germline, CDR1 is MNHEY and CDR2 SMNVEV (reference sequence). The CDR3 loop reads CASSFGLRETQYF. As DNA, the CDR3 is TGTGCCAGCAGTTTCGGCCTGCGGGAGACCCAGTACTTC.

This clonotype came up a few times. The CDR3 sequence is CATSRAGKRLGSGNTIYF. The DNA for the CDR3 is TGTGCCACCAGCAGAGCAGGAAAGCGTCTTGGCTCTGGAAACACCATATATTTT. The chain is built from TRBV15 and TRBJ1-3; no firm D call. The CDR3 runs 18 residues. Deletions cut 1 base from V and 0 bases from J, with 16 bases between. Germline V gene sequence: CDR1 LNHNV, CDR2 YYDKDF (reference sequence).

This clonotype was detected a few times. The chain uses TRBV5-1 and TRBJ1-3; TRBD1 aligns across 8 bases. J lost 5 bases, V lost 0 bases, and 1 base had no gene match. The CDR3 sequence is 14 residues long. Germline CDR1 and CDR2: SGHRS and YFSETQ. The DNA for the CDR3 is TGCGCCAGCAGCTTGGGGACAGGGAGAAACACCATATATTTT. This codes for CASSLGTGRNTIYF.

The chain carries TRBV27 and TRBJ2-2, with D uncertain. In germline, CDR1 is MNHEY, CDR2 SMNVEV (reference sequence). The CDR3 covers 14 residues. Trimming took 2 bases from V and 3 from J, leaving 7 bases between them. CDR3 residues: CASSLVGYTGELFF. The DNA of the CDR3 is TGTGCCAGCAGTTTAGTAGGGTACACCGGGGAGCTGTTTTTT.

This clonotype was picked up a small number of times. The chain joins TRBV4-3 to TRBJ2-7, with 7 bases lining up with TRBD2. The V gene's germline CDR1 is LGHNA and CDR2 YSLEER. The CDR3 loop spans 15 amino acids. The V gene end was trimmed by 0 bases and the J gene end by 5 bases; junction bases not matched to a gene: 7. DNA of the CDR3: TGCGCCAGCAGCCAAGATAGCACTAGCGTTAACGAGCAGTACTTC. Amino acid sequence: CASSQDSTSVNEQYF.

The chain combines TRBV4-1 with TRBJ2-1, with 9 bases lining up with TRBD2. This CDR3 has 15 residues. V was pared by 4 bases and J by 7 bases, with 8 bases of the junction left unmatched. Germline V lookup: CDR1 MGHRA, CDR2 YSYEKL. CDR3 DNA: TGCGCCAGCAGCCCTAAAGAGCGGGGGGCGAATGAGCAGTTCTTC. This encodes CASSPKERGANEQFF.

This clonotype was recorded a few times. The chain has TRBV4-2 and TRBJ1-2; tentatively, D is TRBD1 (5 bases). This CDR3 spans 15 amino acids. V was cut by 0 bases and J by 9 bases, with 17 bases left in between. CDR1 is LGHNA, CDR2 YNFKEQ, per germline. DNA for the CDR3: TGTGCCAGCAGCCAAGACTTCCAGGGCGGGAATAGCTACACCTTC. This sequence encodes CASSQDFQGGNSYTF.